This T cell receptor (beta chain) was recorded in a study of blood T cell repertoires in COVID-19 (dated by TCRdb to about 2020). The study in broad terms: Samples from collaborators originated in the United States, Italy and Spain and spanned both the acute and convalescent phases of COVID-19. The material from the prospective study consisted of cDNA or gDNA derived from T cells, B-cell-depleted T cells, or PBMCs. The dataset comprised deeply sampled blood TCRbeta repertoires from subjects exposed to, actively infected with, or recovered from COVID-19. The repertoires were released in a freely available public database meant as a resource for research on the immune response to SARS-CoV-2. Samples came from the ongoing ImmuneRACE study (first 160 participants) plus 1,254 subjects from 6 global collaborators. The sample metadata nearly always contained a de-identified subject ID, COVID-19 status, age in years and sex. Where HLA class I and class II types were available, the types were taken from metadata supplied by the sample provider, not from assay-based typing.

Participants in the prospective study were enrolled through a virtual design, were aged 18 to 89 years, and lived in roughly 24 United States geographic areas. Cohort assignment in the prospective study relied on participant-reported clinical history from a screening survey and a study questionnaire. ImmuneRACE Cohort 3 recovered participants were defined by two consecutive negative NP/OP PCR tests, healthcare professional clearance, or symptom resolution. Mobile phlebotomists in the prospective study collected whole blood, serum and a nasopharyngeal or oropharyngeal swab from every participant. Over a 2-month period, participants in the prospective study had the option of providing additional blood draws and questionnaires. Blood samples from the prospective study were shipped frozen or at room temperature prior to DNA extraction. Findings and caveats that apply to the study as a whole: How much clinical and demographic metadata was included differed by source and by participant, and the metadata was provided uncurated.

TCRbeta CDR3 regions were amplified from genomic DNA by means of the immunoSEQ Assay, a bias-controlled multiplex PCR. The paper's data handling went like this. Within the assay, amplification of reference gene primers was used to estimate how many nucleated cells each sample contained. To quantify the absolute abundance of each unique TCRbeta CDR3 rearrangement, sequence reads were collapsed and filtered. For each sample, productive Simpson clonality was calculated as the square root of Simpson's diversity index over productive rearrangements. TCRdb took over this immuneACCESS table, retaining in-frame rearrangements with V and J assigned. Such tables are incomplete; in checked studies, under half of the missing clones stem from an unresolved V gene, and the remainder is unexplained. V and J calls and clone size are given by that table; D and trimming were obtained from the DNA. The sample yields about 150,000 clones; approximately 84% were counted once. The ten largest account for 7% to 8% of the sample.

Concerning this clone itself: Its antigen is still unknown. No much larger clone is present one base from it, and per-base qualities are unavailable.

The junction shows trimming of 12 bases on V and 2 bases on J, plus 13 bases between the germline ends. Reading from cysteine to phenylalanine, the CDR3 counts 12 amino acids. Only the CDR3 part of the read is kept: 36 bases, read in frame from the first base. As encoded in the germline V gene, CDR1 is KGHDR while CDR2 is SFDVKD. The clonotype originates from a woman aged 45-65 years who had recovered from COVID-19. The sample consisted of PBMCs or T cells enriched from blood (not recorded which). The chain joins TRBV24-1 to TRBJ2-7, with TRBD2 tentatively as D gene (6 bases match). CDR3 sequence: CALAGSTYEQYF. The DNA sequence follows: TGTGCCCTCGCGGGATCCACCTACGAGCAGTACTTC.